This T cell receptor beta chain emerged from a study of molecular identifiers for immune sequencing clone quantification. Generation of bulk TCR libraries relied on previously described methods and listed TCR primers. MiXCR was run by TCRdb on the PCR reads, yielding one entry per CDR3 protein. The table lists about 630,000 distinct CDR3 sequences, approximately 24% of them singletons. There are a few counts of this clonotype. CDR1 is SGDLS, CDR2 YYNGEE, per germline. Between the trimmed V and J ends, which lost 2 bases and 4 bases, there was a span of 13 bases. The CDR3 has 14 amino acids. Sequencing was carried out using naive CD8+ T cells from blood, with Jurkat cell RNA spiked in. Subset defined: FACS-sorted CD8+CD4-CCR7+CD45RA+ naive T cells. The sequence derives from a human donor in good health. Some libraries in this study had Jurkat cell RNA spiked in. V usage is TRBV9 and J usage is TRBJ2-7; D not certain. CDR3 DNA: TGTGCCAGCAGCGTCGCCCCTGACACATACGAGCAGTACTTC. Its protein is CASSVAPDTYEQYF.